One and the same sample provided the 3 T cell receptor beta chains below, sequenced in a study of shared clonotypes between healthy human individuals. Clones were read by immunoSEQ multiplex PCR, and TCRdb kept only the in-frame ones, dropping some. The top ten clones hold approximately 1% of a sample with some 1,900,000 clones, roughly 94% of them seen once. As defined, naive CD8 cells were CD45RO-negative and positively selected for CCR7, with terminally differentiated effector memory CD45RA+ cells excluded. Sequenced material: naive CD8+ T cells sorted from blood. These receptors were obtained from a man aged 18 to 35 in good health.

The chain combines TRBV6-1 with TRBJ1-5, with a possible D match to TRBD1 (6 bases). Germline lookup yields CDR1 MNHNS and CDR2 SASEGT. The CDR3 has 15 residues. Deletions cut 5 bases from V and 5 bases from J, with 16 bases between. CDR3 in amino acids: CASSPDRIDDQPQHF. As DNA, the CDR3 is TGTGCCAGCAGTCCAGACAGGATTGACGATCAGCCCCAGCATTTT.

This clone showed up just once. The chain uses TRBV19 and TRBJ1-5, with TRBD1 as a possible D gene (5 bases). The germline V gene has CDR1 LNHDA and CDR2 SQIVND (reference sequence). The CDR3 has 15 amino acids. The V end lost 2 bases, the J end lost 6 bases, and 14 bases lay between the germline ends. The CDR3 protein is CASSITGGEGQPQHF. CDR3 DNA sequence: TGTGCCAGTAGTATAACCGGGGGTGAGGGTCAGCCCCAGCATTTT.

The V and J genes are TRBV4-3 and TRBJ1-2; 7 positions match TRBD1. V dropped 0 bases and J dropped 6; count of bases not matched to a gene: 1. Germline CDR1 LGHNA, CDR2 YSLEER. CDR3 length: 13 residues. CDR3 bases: TGCGCCAGCAGCCAAGAAACAGGGGATGGCTACACCTTC. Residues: CASSQETGDGYTF.